What follows is one TCR beta chain and its context. Generated by immunoSEQ multiplex PCR, the TCRdb table keeps only in-frame clones and is missing some. The repertoire holds approximately 450,000 clones, with about 90% as singletons. This CDR3 comprises 15 residues. Between the trimmed V and J ends, which lost 1 base and 2 bases, there was a span of 8 bases. Per the germline V gene, CDR1 is MGHRA and CDR2 is YSYEKL. The sample originates from a study of blood T cell repertoires in COVID-19. V and J are TRBV4-1 and TRBJ2-2, with D unresolved. Sequencing was performed on PBMCs or T cells enriched from blood (not recorded which). The TCR originated in a woman younger than 30 with acute COVID-19. The CDR3 coding sequence is TGCGCCAGCAGCCAAGGACTTCTCAACACCGGGGAGCTGTTTTTT. This codes for CASSQGLLNTGELFF.